The source of this TCR beta chain is a study of cytomegalovirus exposure and HLA in healthy donors. As for the study in general: In a later analysis, it was reported that the 120 validation repertoires had been produced on the same platform as the 666 repertoires belonging to the first cohort. Study-wide results and limits: Rarity characterized most TCR sequences, yet some public TCRs appeared in many donors. The TCR clusters that emerged in the first cohort tended, a later analysis found, to co-occur in the approximately 130 validation repertoires. Researchers counted roughly 150 TCR beta chains as cytomegalovirus-associated.

The assay was immunoSEQ multiplex PCR, and TCRdb's table has in-frame clones only and misses some. The sample lists around 110,000 clones, less than 90% occurring once. Comment on this clone: Its specificity is unknown.

The CDR3 totals 15 residues. With 5 bases clipped from V and 2 bases from J, the junction kept 6 bases outside the gene matches. Germline CDR1 reads MDHEN; CDR2 reads SYDVKM. This receptor was identified in a woman aged 18-29 years in good health and CMV-seropositive. Sequenced: PBMCs. The chain has TRBV28 and TRBJ2-1; 7 positions match TRBD2. CDR3 DNA: TGTGCCAGCAGTGGCAGCGGGGCCCCCTACAATGAGCAGTTCTTC. Its translation is CASSGSGAPYNEQFF.